This T cell receptor beta chain stems from a study of T cells in localized non-small cell lung cancer. General study findings and limits: In the blood, greater T cell density corresponded to longer overall survival. Adjacent lung had a median around 60 of the 100 largest tumor clones. Uninvolved adjacent lung showed peak T cell clonality, exceeding tumor.

The J segment lost 2 bases and the V segment lost 6 bases, leaving 9 bases of the junction unmatched. The CDR3 is 15 residues long. Germline CDR1 LNHDA, CDR2 SQIVND (reference sequence). Regarding this clone: Its matching antigen is unknown.

The method was immunoSEQ multiplex PCR; TCRdb's version includes in-frame clones alone and lacks a portion of them. The sample yields under 45,000 clones, about 83% seen once. The clonotype was recovered from a man aged 35 to 69 with stage II lung adenocarcinoma. Sequencing used PBMCs, obtained before any cancer treatment. The chain carries TRBV19 and TRBJ1-2, with 7 bases aligning to TRBD1. CDR3 region: CASRDRQGQNYGYTF. The CDR3, as DNA: TGTGCCAGTAGGGACAGACAGGGCCAAAACTATGGCTACACCTTC.